The rows below give T cell receptor beta chains drawn from one sample of a study of T-cell reconstitution after alpha-beta-depleted transplantation in children. TCRdb analysed the PCR reads with MiXCR anew, one entry per CDR3 protein. The profile covers 280,000 or so distinct CDR3 sequences, with 11% appearing a single time and 20% to 25% taken by the ten largest. The sequencing used peripheral blood, collected 180 days after TCRalphabeta/CD19-depleted stem cell transplant. The origin of the receptors is a male patient under 10 years old who had a stem cell transplant for chronic granulomatous disease, so the T cells may come from the graft donor. The CDR3 runs from the conserved cysteine through the conserved F or W. Each record gives: J gene, V gene, clone size, D gene, CDR3 DNA, CDR3 protein. D genes are given only for firm matches. Rows give clone size only sometimes, using once, few, many, or a class for an expanded clone.

TRBJ2-7,TRBV5-1,many,TRBD2,TGCGCCAGCAGCTTTACTAGCGGGGTAGCTTACGAGCAGTACTTC,CASSFTSGVAYEQYF
TRBJ2-1,TRBV30,.,.,TGTGCCTGGGGGTCAGGGAGTAACATCGTCAATGAGCAGTTCTTC,CAWGSGSNIVNEQFF
TRBJ2-1,TRBV5-1,many,.,TGCGCCAGCAGCTTCGAAGGTAGTCCGGGGAATGAGCAGTTCTTC,CASSFEGSPGNEQFF
TRBJ2-2,TRBV5-1,many,TRBD2,TGCGCCAGCAGCTTGAGCGGGAGTAACACCGGGGAGCTGTTTTTT,CASSLSGSNTGELFF
TRBJ2-6,TRBV18,few,.,TGTGCCAGCTCACTGAGGACAGAGGCCAACGTCCTGACTTTC,CASSLRTEANVLTF
TRBJ2-5,TRBV28,.,TRBD1,TGTGCCAGCAGCCTTTACAGGGGCAGGGAGACCCAGTACTTC,CASSLYRGRETQYF
TRBJ2-7,TRBV11-2,many,TRBD1,TGTGCCAGCAGCATAAGGACAGGGGCCTACGAGCAGTACTTC,CASSIRTGAYEQYF
TRBJ2-3,TRBV28,.,TRBD2,TGTGCCAGCATAACGGCGGGACTAACTAGCACAGATACGCAGTATTTT,CASITAGLTSTDTQYF
TRBJ2-1,TRBV6-5,many,.,TGTGCCAGCAGTTACTCCCCCGGGGTCCGCAATGAGCAGTTCTTC,CASSYSPGVRNEQFF
TRBJ2-1,TRBV28,many,TRBD1,TGTGCCAGCGGACCCGGGACAGGGTCCTACAATGAGCAGTTCTTC,CASGPGTGSYNEQFF
TRBJ2-7,TRBV5-1,many,TRBD1,TGCGCCAGCAGGGTACCGGGACAGGGTAGAAGCGAGCAGTACTTC,CASRVPGQGRSEQYF
TRBJ2-3,TRBV20-1,many,TRBD2,TGCAGTGCTAGAGGTGGGGGGCTAGCGGGGCTCGCAGATACGCAGTATTTT,CSARGGGLAGLADTQYF
TRBJ2-3,TRBV29-1,many,.,TGCAGCGTTGGGCGGGACATCGGCACAGATACGCAGTATTTT,CSVGRDIGTDTQYF
TRBJ2-3,TRBV5-1,many,.,TGCGCCAGCAGCCTCAAAAATACGCAGTATTTT,CASSLKNTQYF
TRBJ1-1,TRBV11-1,many,TRBD1,TGTGCCAGCAGCCCATATCACCGGGACAGGATTCCTGTAAGCGCTTTCTTT,CASSPYHRDRIPVSAFF
TRBJ2-7,TRBV29-1,few,TRBD2,TGCAGCGTTGCCGGGACTAGCGGTTTTGGGACCGAGCAGTACTTC,CSVAGTSGFGTEQYF
TRBJ2-2,TRBV6-1,.,TRBD2,TGTGCCAGCAGAATAGCGGGAGGGCCTCCAGCGTCGGAGCTGTTTTTT,CASRIAGGPPASELFF
TRBJ2-7,TRBV4-2,many,TRBD2,TGTGCCAGCAGCCAAGAGTTAGGACTAGCGGGTTCCTACGAGCAGTACTTC,CASSQELGLAGSYEQYF
TRBJ2-1,TRBV29-1,many,TRBD2,TGCAGCCTACGGGGGGTAGCGGGATTTGTCTATGAGCAGTTCTTC,CSLRGVAGFVYEQFF
TRBJ2-3,TRBV29-1,many,TRBD2,TGCAGCGTTGAAGATCCTAGCGGGGGGGCCTCAGATACGCAGTATTTT,CSVEDPSGGASDTQYF
TRBJ2-7,TRBV5-4,.,TRBD2,TGTGCCAGCAGCGTGGGACTAGCGGCCTACGAGCAGTACTTC,CASSVGLAAYEQYF